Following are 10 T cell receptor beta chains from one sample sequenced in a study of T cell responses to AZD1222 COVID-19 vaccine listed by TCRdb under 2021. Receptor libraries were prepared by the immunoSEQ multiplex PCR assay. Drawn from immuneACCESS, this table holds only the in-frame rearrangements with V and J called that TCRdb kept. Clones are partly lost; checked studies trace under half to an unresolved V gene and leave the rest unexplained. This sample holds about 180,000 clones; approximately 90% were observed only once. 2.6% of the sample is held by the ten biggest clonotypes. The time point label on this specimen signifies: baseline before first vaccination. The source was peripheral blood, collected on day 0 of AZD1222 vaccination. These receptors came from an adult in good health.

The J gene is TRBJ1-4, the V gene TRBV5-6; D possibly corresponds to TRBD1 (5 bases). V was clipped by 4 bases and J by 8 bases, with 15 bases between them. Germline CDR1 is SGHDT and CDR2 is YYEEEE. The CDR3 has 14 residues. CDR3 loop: CASSQGQQEEKLFF. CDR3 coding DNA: TGTGCCAGCAGCCAAGGACAACAAGAAGAAAAACTGTTTTTT.

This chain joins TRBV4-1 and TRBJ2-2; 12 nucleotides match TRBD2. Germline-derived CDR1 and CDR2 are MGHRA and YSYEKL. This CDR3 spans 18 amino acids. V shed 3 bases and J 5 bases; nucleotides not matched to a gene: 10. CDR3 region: CASSQALVLAGGTGELFF. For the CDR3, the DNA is TGCGCCAGCAGCCAGGCATTGGTTCTAGCGGGAGGGACCGGGGAGCTGTTTTTT.

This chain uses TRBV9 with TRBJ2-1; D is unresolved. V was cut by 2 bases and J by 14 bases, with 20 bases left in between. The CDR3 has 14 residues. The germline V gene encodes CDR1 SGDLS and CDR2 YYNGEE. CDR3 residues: CASSVQAVGEVKFF. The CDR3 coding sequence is TGTGCCAGCAGCGTCCAGGCAGTAGGTGAGGTTAAGTTCTTC.

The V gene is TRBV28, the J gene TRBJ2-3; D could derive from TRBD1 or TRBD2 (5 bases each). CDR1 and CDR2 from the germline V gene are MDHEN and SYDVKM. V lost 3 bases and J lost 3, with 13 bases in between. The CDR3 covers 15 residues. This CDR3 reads CASSFAGDLTDTQYF. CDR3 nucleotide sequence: TGTGCCAGCAGTTTTGCCGGGGACCTTACAGATACGCAGTATTTT.

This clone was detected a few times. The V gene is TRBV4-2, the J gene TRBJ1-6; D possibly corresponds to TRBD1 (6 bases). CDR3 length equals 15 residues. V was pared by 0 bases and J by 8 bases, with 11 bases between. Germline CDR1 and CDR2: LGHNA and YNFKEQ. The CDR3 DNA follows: TGTGCCAGCAGCCAAGAAGCCAGGGGTTATTCACCCCTCCACTTT. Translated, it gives CASSQEARGYSPLHF.

CDR3 region: CASSGRSSYNEQFF. CDR3 nucleotides: TGTGCCAGCAGCGGCAGAAGCTCCTACAATGAGCAGTTCTTC. The chain links TRBV6-5 to TRBJ2-1; D unclear. V shed 6 bases and J shed 0 bases, with 9 bases lying between them. The length of the CDR3 is 14 residues. Germline CDR1 is MNHEY and CDR2 is SVGAGI.

This chain's CDR3 is CASSPGLAGDEQFF. The CDR3 bases are TGTGCCAGCAGCCCGGGACTAGCGGGAGATGAGCAGTTCTTC. This chain connects TRBV9 to TRBJ2-1; 14 bases agree with TRBD2. Germline assignment: CDR1 SGDLS and CDR2 YYNGEE. This CDR3 spans 14 amino acids. With 4 bases clipped from V and 8 bases from J, the junction kept 2 bases outside the gene matches. Complete variable domain (other parts from reference TRBV9 and TRBJ2-1): DSGVTQTPKHLITATGQRVTLRCSPRSGDLSVYWYQQSLDQGLQFLIQYYNGEERAKGNILERFSAQQFPDLHSELNLSSLELGDSALYFCASSPGLAGDEQFFGPGTRLTVL.

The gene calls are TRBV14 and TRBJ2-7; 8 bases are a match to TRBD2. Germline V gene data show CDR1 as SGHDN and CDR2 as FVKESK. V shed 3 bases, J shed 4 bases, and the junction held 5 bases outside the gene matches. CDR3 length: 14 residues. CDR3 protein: CASSHGGGLYEQYF. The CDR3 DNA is TGTGCCAGCAGCCACGGGGGGGGATTATACGAGCAGTACTTC.

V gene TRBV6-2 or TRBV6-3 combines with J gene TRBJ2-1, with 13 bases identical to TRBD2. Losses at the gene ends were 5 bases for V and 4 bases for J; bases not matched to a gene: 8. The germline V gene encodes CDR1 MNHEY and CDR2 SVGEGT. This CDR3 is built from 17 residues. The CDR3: CASSPRTSGSRYNEQFF. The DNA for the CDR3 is TGTGCCAGCAGTCCCCGGACTAGCGGGAGTCGGTACAATGAGCAGTTCTTC.

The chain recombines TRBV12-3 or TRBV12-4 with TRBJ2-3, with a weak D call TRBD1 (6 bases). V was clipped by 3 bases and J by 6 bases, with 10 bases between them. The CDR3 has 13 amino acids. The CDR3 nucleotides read TGTGCCAGCAGTTTGGCAGGGGCGGATACGCAGTATTTT. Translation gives CASSLAGADTQYF.